This T cell receptor beta chain stems from a study of T-cell memory formation after mild COVID-19. General study points: The appearance of some responding clones in pre-infection memory suggested that cross-reactive memory joined.

A single record per CDR3 protein comes from TCRdb applying MiXCR to the 5' RACE reads. The data show around 300,000 distinct CDR3 sequences, roughly 13% seen once. In this sample, this clonotype turned up many times. Its antigen is not known. The length of the CDR3 is 15 residues. V was clipped by 3 bases and J by 2 bases; unmatched bases: 5. Germline lookup yields CDR1 ENHRY and CDR2 SYGVKD. Sequencing was performed on PBMCs or a T cell subset sorted from them (not recorded which). The source is a man between 18 and 29 years old who had mild COVID-19 (a few samples of this study predate the infection). Cell type and time point are not known. The rearrangement joins TRBV10-3 to TRBJ2-3, with 7 bases identical to TRBD2. The chain's CDR3 is CAISDSGRFTDTQYF. In DNA form, the CDR3 reads TGTGCCATCAGTGATAGCGGGCGCTTCACAGATACGCAGTATTTT.